The clone carrying this T cell receptor (beta chain) was recorded a few times. This entry comes from a study of blood T cells in healthy people across ages. Alongside a J-beta primer mix, a sample-barcoded 5' primer served in a second PCR lasting about 7 to 11 cycles. TCRdb analysed the 5' RACE reads with MiXCR anew, one entry per CDR3 protein. The sample consists of some 800,000 distinct CDR3 sequences, 20% to 25% of them appearing once. These same records also appear under a second study, on T cells of mothers and their children.

Sequenced input: blood. The sequence came from a boy younger than 18 in good health.

The CDR3 region is CATSDRSGLSTDTQYF. CDR3 DNA: TGTGCCACCAGTGATCGAAGCGGCCTGAGCACAGATACGCAGTATTTT. The chain recombines TRBV24-1 with TRBJ2-3; a weak D match, TRBD2 (5 bases). This CDR3 comprises 16 residues. Germline CDR1 reads KGHDR; CDR2 reads SFDVKD. Trimming took 3 bases from V and 0 from J, leaving 12 bases between them.